This T cell receptor (beta chain) was sequenced in a study of tumor and adjacent non-tumor tissue in lung cancer. A note on this clonotype: Its matching antigen is unknown. The conserved final phenylalanine or tryptophan is absent from the CDR3, which likely points to a read error.

This sample's RNA came from whole unsorted tissue. Newly diagnosed lung cancer patients had thoracic surgery in China, August–late 2014, without prior chemotherapy. Three rounds of nested PCR, following a modified ARM-PCR protocol, produced the TCRbeta library. TCRdb ran MiXCR on the multiplex PCR reads and lists one entry per CDR3 protein. The sample lists 65,000 to 75,000 distinct CDR3 sequences; more than 70% were seen once. General study results and limits: Normal lung showed higher cumulative top 100 clone frequency than tumor. TCR diversity was significantly greater in tumor than normal lung tissue.

The sequencing sample was made of lung tumor tissue. This TCR was recovered from a man in his fifties or sixties with non-small cell lung cancer.

The CDR3, as DNA: TGCGCCAGCAGCTTGGTAGCGGGAAGGGAGACCCAGTACTCC. Its translation: CASSLVAGRETQYS. This chain joins TRBV5-1 and TRBJ2-5; 8 bases are a match to TRBD2. There are 14 residues in the CDR3. In germline, CDR1 is SGHRS, CDR2 YFSETQ. The junction had 3 bases not matched to a gene; V was cut back by 0 bases and J by 5 bases.